These 7 T cell receptor beta chains originate from one sample sequenced in a study of patients and donors after allogeneic stem cell transplantation (TCRdb year 2020). The method was RT-PCR. The sample was run on a NextSeq 550. TCRdb trimmed the raw reads at Q25, called clones with MiXCR and kept productive beta chains. Entries that share a CDR3 protein sequence are merged under the most common genes and DNA. Across this sample there are under 200,000 distinct CDR3 sequences, with approximately 31% seen only once. The ten largest clones capture about 3% of the sample. The specimen sequenced was blood, either unsorted or a sorted T cell fraction (not recorded which). Source of these receptors: a human donor who was either an allogeneic HSCT recipient or a stem cell or donor lymphocyte infusion donor (not recorded which). It is not recorded whose cells these are; they may come from a transplant donor.

This clonotype was detected only a few times. This rearrangement joins TRBV20-1 to TRBJ2-3, with 8 bases matching TRBD2. Germline loops: CDR1 DFQATT, CDR2 SNEGSKA (reference sequence). The CDR3 is 17 residues long. Trimming took 4 bases from V and 2 from J; bases not matched to a gene: 14. This CDR3 is CSAIPKRGGLHTDTQYF. The CDR3 DNA sequence: TGCAGTGCTATCCCGAAACGGGGGGGGCTTCACACAGATACGCAGTATTTT.

The table lists this clonotype with a few counts. The chain links TRBV30 to TRBJ1-1; a weak D match, TRBD1 (5 bases). This CDR3 comprises 14 residues. The V end lost 3 bases, the J end lost 0 bases, and 11 bases lay between the germline ends. Germline CDR1 reads GTSNPN; CDR2 reads SVGIG (reference sequence). CDR3 DNA: TGTGCCTGGAGCCTGGGGACTCTGAACACTGAAGCTTTCTTT. Its protein product is CAWSLGTLNTEAFF.

This clonotype showed up just a few times. This chain joins TRBV6-2 or TRBV6-3 and TRBJ1-1, with D hard to call. CDR1 is MNHEY, CDR2 SVGEGT, per germline. V shed 7 bases and J shed 5 bases, with 20 bases lying between them. This CDR3 is built from 15 residues. This chain's CDR3 is CASKVNAAWRTEAFF. The CDR3 DNA is TGTGCCAGCAAAGTCAATGCCGCCTGGAGGACTGAAGCTTTCTTT.

The gene calls are TRBV7-2 and TRBJ1-3, with D possibly being TRBD1 (6 bases). The CDR3 has 14 residues. CDR1 is SGHTA, CDR2 FQGNSA, per germline. V was shortened by 5 bases and J by 8 bases, with 16 bases between the two germline ends. The CDR3 loop is CASSIQGREDTIYF. CDR3 coding DNA: TGTGCCAGCAGCATTCAGGGGCGGGAGGACACCATATATTTT.

V is TRBV7-2 and J is TRBJ2-3; D is undetermined. CDR3 size: 15 residues. The V gene lost 5 bases and the J gene lost 0 bases, with 12 bases spanning the gap. CDR1 and CDR2 from the germline V gene are SGHTA and FQGNSA. CDR3 region: CASSRTLISTDTQYF. The CDR3 DNA sequence: TGTGCCAGCAGCCGGACCTTGATAAGCACAGATACGCAGTATTTT.

This clonotype was counted only a few times. The chain recombines TRBV3-1 with TRBJ2-1; TRBD1 might be the D (6 bases). The CDR3 totals 13 residues. Germline values: CDR1 LGHDT, CDR2 YNNKEL (reference sequence). V lost 4 bases and J 7 bases, leaving 11 bases between the germline ends. Here the CDR3 DNA reads TGTGCCAGCAGCCTTAGCACAGGGAATGAGCAGTTCTTC. This gives the protein CASSLSTGNEQFF.

This chain connects TRBV28 to TRBJ1-4; 7 bases match TRBD1. Per the germline V gene, CDR1 is MDHEN and CDR2 is SYDVKM. V was clipped by 3 bases and J by 5 bases; unmatched bases: 3. The CDR3 sequence is 14 residues long. This CDR3 reads CASSFRGGNEKLFF. The CDR3 bases are TGTGCCAGCAGTTTCAGAGGGGGCAATGAAAAACTGTTTTTT.